The 2 T cell receptor beta chains in this list originate from one sample, sequenced in a study of cytomegalovirus exposure and HLA in healthy donors. Amplification used 60 Vbeta primers and 13 Jbeta primers. Sequenced by immunoSEQ multiplex PCR; TCRdb stores in-frame clones only, minus some. Of more than 65,000 clones in the sample, nearly 80% were seen once. The sample was PBMCs. Receptor source: a female donor in good health and CMV-seronegative.

The V and J genes are TRBV19 and TRBJ2-2, with TRBD2 matching over 7 bases. CDR1 is LNHDA and CDR2 is SQIVND in the germline V gene (reference sequence). Unmatched junction bases numbered 7, after V lost 5 bases and J lost 4 bases. There are 15 residues in the CDR3. The CDR3 DNA reads as TGTGCCAGTAGTCTGCTAGCGGCCGTCACCGGGGAGCTGTTTTTT. Protein product: CASSLLAAVTGELFF.

This sequence joins TRBV9 and TRBJ2-2, with 11 bases fitting TRBD1. CDR1 is SGDLS, CDR2 YYNGEE, per germline. The CDR3 is made up of 15 amino acids. The V and J ends lost 4 bases and 6 bases, in that order; junction bases with no gene match: 5. The CDR3 DNA is TGTGCCAGCAGCCCAGGGGACAGGGGGTCCGGGGAGCTGTTTTTT. This translates into CASSPGDRGSGELFF.